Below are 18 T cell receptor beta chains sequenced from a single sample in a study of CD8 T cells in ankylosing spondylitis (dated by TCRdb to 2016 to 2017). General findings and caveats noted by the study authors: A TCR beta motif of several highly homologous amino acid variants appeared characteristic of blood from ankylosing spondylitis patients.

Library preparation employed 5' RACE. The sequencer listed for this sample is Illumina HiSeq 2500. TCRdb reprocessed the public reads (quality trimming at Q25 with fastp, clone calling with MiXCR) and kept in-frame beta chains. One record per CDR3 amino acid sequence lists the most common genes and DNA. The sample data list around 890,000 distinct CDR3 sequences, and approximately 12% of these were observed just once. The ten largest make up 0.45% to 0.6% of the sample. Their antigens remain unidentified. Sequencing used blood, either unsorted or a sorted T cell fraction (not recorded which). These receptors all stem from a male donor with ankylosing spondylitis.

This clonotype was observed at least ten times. The CDR3 here is CSARDRRGGETQYF. CDR3 DNA sequence: TGCAGTGCTAGGGACCGGAGGGGTGGCGAGACCCAGTACTTC. J is TRBJ2-5 and V is TRBV20-1; perhaps TRBD2 as D (6 bases). Germline V gene sequence: CDR1 DFQATT, CDR2 SNEGSKA (reference sequence). This CDR3 is built from 14 residues. With 3 bases removed from V and 5 bases from J, the gap between germline ends came to 16 bases.

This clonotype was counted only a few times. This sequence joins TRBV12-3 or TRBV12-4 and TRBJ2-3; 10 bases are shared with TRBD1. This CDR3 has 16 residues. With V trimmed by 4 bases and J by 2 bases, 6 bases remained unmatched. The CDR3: CASSSGQGTTTDTQYF. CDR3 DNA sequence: TGTGCCAGCAGTTCGGGACAGGGGACTACCACAGATACGCAGTATTTT.

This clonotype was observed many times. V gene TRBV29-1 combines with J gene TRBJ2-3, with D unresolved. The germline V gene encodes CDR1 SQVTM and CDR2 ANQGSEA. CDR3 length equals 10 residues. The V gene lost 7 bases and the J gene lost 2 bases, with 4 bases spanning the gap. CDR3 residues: CSGDTDTQYF. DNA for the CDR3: TGCAGCGGGGACACAGATACGCAGTATTTT.

The DNA of the CDR3 is TGTGCCAGCAGCCCCCAGGGAGCAACTAATGAAAAACTGTTTTTT. Its protein product is CASSPQGATNEKLFF. The chain has TRBV4-2 and TRBJ1-4; D perhaps matches TRBD1 (5 bases). This CDR3 is 15 amino acids long. V was trimmed by 4 bases and J by 0 bases, leaving 9 bases between them. Germline V gives CDR1 LGHNA, CDR2 YNFKEQ.

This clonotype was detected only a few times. The DNA of the CDR3 is TGCGCCAGCAGCTCAGGACAGGTCTGGGGCACTGAAGCTTTCTTT. Translated: CASSSGQVWGTEAFF. The chain carries TRBV5-1 and TRBJ1-1; 7 bases are a match to TRBD1. Trimming took 3 bases from V and 4 from J; bases not matched to a gene: 9. Germline V gene lookup returns CDR1 SGHRS and CDR2 YFSETQ. The CDR3 covers 15 residues.

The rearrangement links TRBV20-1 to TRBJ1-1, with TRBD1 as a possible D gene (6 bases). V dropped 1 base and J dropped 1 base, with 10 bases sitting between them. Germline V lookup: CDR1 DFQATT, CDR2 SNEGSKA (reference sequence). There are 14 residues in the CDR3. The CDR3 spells CSARATTGNTEAFF. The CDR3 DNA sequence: TGCAGTGCTAGAGCCACGACAGGGAACACTGAAGCTTTCTTT.

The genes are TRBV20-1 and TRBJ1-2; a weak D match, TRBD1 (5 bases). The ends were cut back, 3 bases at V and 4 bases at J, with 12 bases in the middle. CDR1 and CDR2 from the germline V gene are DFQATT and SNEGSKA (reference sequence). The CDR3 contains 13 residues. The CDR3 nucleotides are TGCAGTGCTAGCTTGCAGGGAGGCTATGGCTACACCTTC. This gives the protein CSASLQGGYGYTF.

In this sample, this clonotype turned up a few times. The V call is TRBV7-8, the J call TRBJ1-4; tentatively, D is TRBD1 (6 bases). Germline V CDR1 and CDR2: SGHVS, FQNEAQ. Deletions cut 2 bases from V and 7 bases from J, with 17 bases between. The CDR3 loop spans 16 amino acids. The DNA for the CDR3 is TGTGCCAGCAGCTTATTAGTTCGGGGGGCAGGTGAAAAACTGTTTTTT. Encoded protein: CASSLLVRGAGEKLFF.

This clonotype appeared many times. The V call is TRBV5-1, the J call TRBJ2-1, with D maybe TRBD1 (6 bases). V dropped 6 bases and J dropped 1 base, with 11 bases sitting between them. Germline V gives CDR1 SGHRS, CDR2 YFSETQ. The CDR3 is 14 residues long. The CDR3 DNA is TGCGCCAGCAATCACCAGGGGTCCTACAATGAGCAGTTCTTC. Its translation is CASNHQGSYNEQFF.

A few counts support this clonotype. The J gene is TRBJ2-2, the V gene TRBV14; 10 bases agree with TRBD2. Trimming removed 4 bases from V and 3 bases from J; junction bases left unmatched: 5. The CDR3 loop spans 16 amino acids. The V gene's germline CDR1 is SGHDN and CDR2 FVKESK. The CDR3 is CASSLWTSGDTGELFF. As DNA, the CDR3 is TGTGCCAGCAGCCTCTGGACTAGCGGAGACACCGGGGAGCTGTTTTTT. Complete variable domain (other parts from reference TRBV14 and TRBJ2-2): EAGVTQFPSHSVIEKGQTVTLRCDPISGHDNLYWYRRVMGKEIKFLLHFVKESKQDESGMPNNRFLAERTGGTYSTLKVQPAELEDSGVYFCASSLWTSGDTGELFFGEGSRLTVL.

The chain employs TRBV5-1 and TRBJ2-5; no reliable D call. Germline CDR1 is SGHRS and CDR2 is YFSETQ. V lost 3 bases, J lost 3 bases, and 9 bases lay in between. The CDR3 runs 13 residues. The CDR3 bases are TGCGCCAGCAGCTGGACCGGCAAAGAGACCCAGTACTTC. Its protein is CASSWTGKETQYF.

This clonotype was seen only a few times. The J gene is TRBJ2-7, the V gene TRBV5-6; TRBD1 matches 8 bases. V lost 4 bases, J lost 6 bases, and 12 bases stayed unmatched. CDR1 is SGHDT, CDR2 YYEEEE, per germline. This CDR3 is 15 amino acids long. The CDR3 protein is CASSPTNRGAREQYF. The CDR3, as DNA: TGTGCCAGCAGCCCAACGAACAGGGGGGCTCGCGAGCAGTACTTC.

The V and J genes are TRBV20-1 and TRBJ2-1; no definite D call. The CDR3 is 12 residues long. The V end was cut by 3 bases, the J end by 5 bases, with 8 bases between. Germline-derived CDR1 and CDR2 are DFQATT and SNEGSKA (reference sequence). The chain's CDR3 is CSARDPDNEQFF. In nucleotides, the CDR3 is TGCAGTGCTAGGGACCCAGACAATGAGCAGTTCTTC.

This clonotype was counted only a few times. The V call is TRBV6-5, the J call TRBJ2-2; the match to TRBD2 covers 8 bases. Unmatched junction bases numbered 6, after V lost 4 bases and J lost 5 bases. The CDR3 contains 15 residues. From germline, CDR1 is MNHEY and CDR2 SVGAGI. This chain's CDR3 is CASSFLAGRTGELFF. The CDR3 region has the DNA TGTGCCAGCAGTTTCTTAGCGGGGCGAACCGGGGAGCTGTTTTTT.

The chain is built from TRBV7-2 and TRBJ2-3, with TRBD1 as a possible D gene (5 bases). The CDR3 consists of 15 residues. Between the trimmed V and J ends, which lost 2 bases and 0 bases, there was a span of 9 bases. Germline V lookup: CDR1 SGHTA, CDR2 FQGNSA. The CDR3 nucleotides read TGTGCCAGCAGCTTACAGGGAACTAGCACAGATACGCAGTATTTT. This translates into CASSLQGTSTDTQYF.

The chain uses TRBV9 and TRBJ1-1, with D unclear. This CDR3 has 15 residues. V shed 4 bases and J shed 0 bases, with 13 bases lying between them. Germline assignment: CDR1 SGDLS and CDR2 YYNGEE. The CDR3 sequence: CASSPRHLMNTEAFF. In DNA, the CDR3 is TGTGCCAGCAGCCCCCGACACCTCATGAACACTGAAGCTTTCTTT.

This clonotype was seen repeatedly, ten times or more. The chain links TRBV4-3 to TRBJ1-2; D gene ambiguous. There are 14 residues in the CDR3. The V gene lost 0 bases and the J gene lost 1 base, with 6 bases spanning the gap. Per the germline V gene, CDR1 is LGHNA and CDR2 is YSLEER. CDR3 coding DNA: TGCGCCAGCAGCCAAGATGTGTTTAACTATGGCTACACCTTC. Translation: CASSQDVFNYGYTF.

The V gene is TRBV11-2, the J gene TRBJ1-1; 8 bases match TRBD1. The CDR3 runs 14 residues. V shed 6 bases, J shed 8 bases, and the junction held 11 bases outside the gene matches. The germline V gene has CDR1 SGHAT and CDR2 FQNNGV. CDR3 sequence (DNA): TGTGCCAGCAGTAGACAGGGGCGGGTTTCGGAAGCTTTCTTT. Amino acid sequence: CASSRQGRVSEAFF.